This entry lists 15 T cell receptor beta chains sequenced from one sample in a study of cytomegalovirus exposure and HLA in healthy donors. Profiling relied on immunoSEQ multiplex PCR, and the TCRdb table lists in-frame clones only, not all of them. Altogether about 130,000 clones are present, about 80% being singletons, with the ten largest covering 25% to 30%. Sequencing input: PBMCs. The receptors come from a man aged 25-45 years in good health and CMV-seropositive.

This clone occurred a few times. This chain uses TRBV6-1 with TRBJ2-3, with TRBD2 identical over 7 bases. V trimming: 1 base; J trimming: 11 bases; junction bases outside the gene matches: 12. The CDR3 sequence is 15 residues long. Germline V gives CDR1 MNHNS, CDR2 SASEGT. The CDR3 DNA reads as TGTGCCAGCAGTGAAGAAAGGGTAGCGGGCAATGGGCAGTATTTT. Protein: CASSEERVAGNGQYF.

V usage is TRBV10-3 and J usage is TRBJ1-2, with 7 bases identical to TRBD1. Germline lookup yields CDR1 ENHRY and CDR2 SYGVKD. The ends lost 6 bases at V and 4 bases at J; junction bases unmatched: 14. CDR3 size: 16 residues. The CDR3 loop reads CAISAFPTGIFYGYTF. The CDR3 DNA sequence: TGTGCCATCAGCGCCTTTCCGACAGGGATTTTCTATGGCTACACCTTC.

The chain carries TRBV7-2 and TRBJ1-2; D might be TRBD1 (6 bases). V was shortened by 5 bases and J by 8 bases, with 12 bases between the two germline ends. Per germline, CDR1 SGHTA and CDR2 FQGNSA. The CDR3 has 12 amino acids. The CDR3 DNA follows: TGTGCCAGCAGCCCCTTAAGGGGGGGCTACACCTTC. It encodes CASSPLRGGYTF.

This clone was recorded a few times. The chain joins TRBV7-6 to TRBJ2-1; 13 bases map to TRBD2. V lost 4 bases and J lost 7; bases outside the gene matches: 7. The germline CDR1 and CDR2 sequences are SGHVS and FNYEAQ. This CDR3 contains 16 residues. CDR3 loop: CASSSQRTSGSNEQFF. CDR3 coding DNA: TGTGCCAGCAGCTCCCAGAGGACTAGCGGGAGTAATGAGCAGTTCTTC.

This chain uses TRBV7-3 with TRBJ2-1; 10 bases align to TRBD2. The CDR3 length is 16 residues. Germline-derived CDR1 and CDR2 are SGHTA and FQGTGA. Trimming took 2 bases from V and 2 from J; bases not matched to a gene: 3. The CDR3 DNA reads TGTGCCAGCAGCTTAGAGAGCGGGGGGGCCTACAATGAGCAGTTCTTC. This sequence encodes CASSLESGGAYNEQFF.

The chain employs TRBV5-8 and TRBJ1-1; D might be TRBD1 (5 bases). Looked up from germline, CDR1 is SGHTS and CDR2 is YDEGEE. Trimming shortened V by 0 bases and J by 6 bases, and 9 bases separated the two germline ends. This CDR3 region has 13 residues. CDR3: CASSLGREAEAFF. Here the CDR3 DNA reads TGTGCCAGCAGCTTGGGCAGGGAGGCTGAAGCTTTCTTT.

This chain connects TRBV11-2 to TRBJ2-1; 8 nucleotides agree with TRBD2. V gave up 0 bases and J gave up 4 bases; unmatched junction bases: 5. CDR1 is SGHAT, CDR2 FQNNGV, per germline. This CDR3 spans 16 amino acids. CDR3 bases: TGTGCCAGCAGCTTAGACTTCGGGGGGGTGTACAATGAGCAGTTCTTC. It is translated as CASSLDFGGVYNEQFF.

The rearrangement uses TRBV5-1 and TRBJ2-1; maybe TRBD1 (6 bases). V was pared by 4 bases and J by 1 base, with 18 bases between. The CDR3 spans 17 residues. Per the germline V gene, CDR1 is SGHRS and CDR2 is YFSETQ. The CDR3 sequence is CASSRNRDTQSYNEQFF. The CDR3 DNA follows: TGCGCCAGCAGCCGTAACCGGGACACCCAATCCTACAATGAGCAGTTCTTC.

This clone has a handful of counts. V gene TRBV18 combines with J gene TRBJ1-2, with 8 bases lining up with TRBD1. Trimming at V came to 6 bases and at J to 8 bases, leaving 8 bases not matched to a gene. The CDR3 covers 13 residues. Looked up from germline, CDR1 is KGHSH and CDR2 is LQKENI. The CDR3 coding sequence is TGTGCCAGCTCCCCCTCGGGACAGGTGGGCTACACCTTC. It codes for CASSPSGQVGYTF.

This clone turned up a few times. V gene TRBV5-4 combines with J gene TRBJ1-2; D may be TRBD1 (6 bases). The CDR3 has 14 amino acids. V gave up 3 bases and J gave up 3 bases, with 12 bases separating them. Germline CDR1 reads SGHNT; CDR2 reads YYREEE (reference sequence). This CDR3 reads CASSSADRDYGYTF. The CDR3 region has the DNA TGTGCCAGCAGCTCCGCGGACAGAGACTATGGCTACACCTTC. The variable domain in full, with the rest retrieved from reference TRBV5-4 and TRBJ1-2, is ETGVTQSPTHLIKTRGQQVTLRCSSQSGHNTVSWYQQALGQGPQFIFQYYREEENGRGNFPPRFSGLQFPNYSSELNVNALELDDSALYLCASSSADRDYGYTFGSGTRLTVV.

The chain is built from TRBV5-4 and TRBJ2-3; 13 bases are a match to TRBD2. The germline V gene has CDR1 SGHNT and CDR2 YYREEE (reference sequence). There are 19 residues in the CDR3. With V trimmed by 3 bases and J by 4 bases, 14 bases remained unmatched. The CDR3 loop reads CASSSLSPGLAGSPDTQYF. CDR3 bases: TGTGCCAGCAGCTCCCTCTCCCCGGGACTAGCGGGAAGTCCAGATACGCAGTATTTT.

The chain recombines TRBV5-8 with TRBJ2-5; the match to TRBD2 covers 14 bases. This CDR3 spans 19 amino acids. Trimming at V came to 0 bases and at J to 0 bases, leaving 7 bases not matched to a gene. From germline, CDR1 is SGHTS and CDR2 YDEGEE. The CDR3 spells CASSLEGLAGVSYQETQYF. The CDR3 DNA is TGTGCCAGCAGCTTGGAGGGACTAGCGGGGGTCTCGTACCAAGAGACCCAGTACTTC.

The CDR3: CSAISGTTEQYF. CDR3 coding DNA: TGCAGCGCTATCTCCGGGACAACCGAGCAGTACTTC. V is TRBV29-1 and J is TRBJ2-7, with a tentative D call TRBD1 (6 bases). Germline V CDR1 and CDR2: SQVTM, ANQGSEA. V was pared by 7 bases and J by 6 bases, with 16 bases between. The CDR3 is made up of 12 amino acids.

This clone was seen a handful of times. The chain employs TRBV4-2 and TRBJ1-6, with D unresolved. The germline V gene encodes CDR1 LGHNA and CDR2 YNFKEQ. V dropped 0 bases and J dropped 0 bases, with 6 bases sitting between them. CDR3 length: 16 residues. Written as DNA, the CDR3 is TGTGCCAGCAGCCAAGAGGCAGGCTCCTATAATTCACCCCTCCACTTT. Residues: CASSQEAGSYNSPLHF.

The chain is built from TRBV9 and TRBJ1-2, with 7 positions matching TRBD1. V shed 4 bases, J shed 0 bases, and the junction held 9 bases outside the gene matches. The CDR3 is made up of 16 amino acids. The germline CDR1 and CDR2 sequences are SGDLS and YYNGEE. The CDR3 DNA follows: TGTGCCAGCAGCCAAACAGGGGCCCTAGCTAACTATGGCTACACCTTC. Encoded protein: CASSQTGALANYGYTF. Full variable domain (missing parts from reference TRBV9 and TRBJ1-2): DSGVTQTPKHLITATGQRVTLRCSPRSGDLSVYWYQQSLDQGLQFLIQYYNGEERAKGNILERFSAQQFPDLHSELNLSSLELGDSALYFCASSQTGALANYGYTFGSGTRLTVV.